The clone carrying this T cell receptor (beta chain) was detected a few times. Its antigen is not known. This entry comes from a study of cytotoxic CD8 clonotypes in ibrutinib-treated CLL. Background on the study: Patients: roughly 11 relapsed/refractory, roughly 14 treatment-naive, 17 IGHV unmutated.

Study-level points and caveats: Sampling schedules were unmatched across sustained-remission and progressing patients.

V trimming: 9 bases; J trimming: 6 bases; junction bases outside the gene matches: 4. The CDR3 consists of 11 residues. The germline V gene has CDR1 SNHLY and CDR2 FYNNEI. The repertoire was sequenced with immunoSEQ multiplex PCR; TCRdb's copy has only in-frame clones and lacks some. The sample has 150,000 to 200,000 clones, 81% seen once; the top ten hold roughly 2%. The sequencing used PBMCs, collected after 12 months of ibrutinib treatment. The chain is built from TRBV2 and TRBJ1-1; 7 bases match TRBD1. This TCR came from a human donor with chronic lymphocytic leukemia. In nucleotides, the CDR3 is TGTGCCAGACAGGGGTGGGCTGAAGCTTTCTTT. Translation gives CARQGWAEAFF.